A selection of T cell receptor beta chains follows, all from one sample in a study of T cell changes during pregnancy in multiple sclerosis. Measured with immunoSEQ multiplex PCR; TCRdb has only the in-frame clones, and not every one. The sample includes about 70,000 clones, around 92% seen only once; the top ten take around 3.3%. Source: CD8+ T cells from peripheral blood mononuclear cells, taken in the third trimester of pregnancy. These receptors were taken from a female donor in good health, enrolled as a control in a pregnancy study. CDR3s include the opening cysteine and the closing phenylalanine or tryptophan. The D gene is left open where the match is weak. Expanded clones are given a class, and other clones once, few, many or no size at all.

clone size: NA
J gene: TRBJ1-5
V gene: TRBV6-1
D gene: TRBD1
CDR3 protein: CASSEDLTGTEGINQPQHF
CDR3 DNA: TGTGCCAGCAGTGAAGATCTAACTGGGACAGAAGGTATAAATCAGCCCCAGCATTTT

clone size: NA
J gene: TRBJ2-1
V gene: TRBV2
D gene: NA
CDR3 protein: CASSVVRTKQFF
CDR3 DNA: TGTGCCAGCAGTGTAGTTAGGACTAAGCAGTTCTTC

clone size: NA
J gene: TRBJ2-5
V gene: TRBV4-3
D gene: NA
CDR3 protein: CASSQDRGTRETQYF
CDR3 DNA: TGCGCCAGCAGCCAAGACCGCGGTACCAGAGAGACCCAGTACTTC

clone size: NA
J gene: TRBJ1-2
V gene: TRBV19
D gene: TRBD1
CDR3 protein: CASRIVRTGIYYGYTF
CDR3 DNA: TGTGCCAGTAGGATCGTCAGGACAGGAATCTACTATGGCTACACCTTC

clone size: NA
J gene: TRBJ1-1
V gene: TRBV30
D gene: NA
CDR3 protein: CAWSVQESYTEAFF
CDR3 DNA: TGTGCCTGGAGTGTACAGGAATCCTACACTGAAGCTTTCTTT

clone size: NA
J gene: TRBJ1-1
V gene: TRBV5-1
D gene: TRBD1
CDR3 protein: CASSLGTGLPEAFF
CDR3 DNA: TGCGCCAGCAGCTTGGGGACAGGCTTGCCTGAAGCTTTCTTT

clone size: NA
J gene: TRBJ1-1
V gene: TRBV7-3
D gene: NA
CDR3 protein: CASSPSTGEAFF
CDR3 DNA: TGTGCCAGCAGCCCCTCCACCGGTGAAGCTTTCTTT

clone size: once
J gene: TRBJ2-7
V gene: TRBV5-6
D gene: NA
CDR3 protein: CASTLLGNYEQYF
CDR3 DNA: TGTGCCAGCACCCTCCTAGGTAACTACGAGCAGTACTTC

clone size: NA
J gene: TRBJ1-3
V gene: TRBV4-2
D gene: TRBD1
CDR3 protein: CASSQDPPGTGYGNTIYF
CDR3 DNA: TGTGCCAGCAGCCAAGATCCCCCTGGGACAGGGTATGGAAACACCATATATTTT

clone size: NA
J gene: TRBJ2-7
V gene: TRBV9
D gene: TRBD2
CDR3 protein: CASSSSGGFYEQYF
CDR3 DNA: TGTGCCAGCAGCAGTAGCGGGGGGTTCTACGAGCAGTACTTC

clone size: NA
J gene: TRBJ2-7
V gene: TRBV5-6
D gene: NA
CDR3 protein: CASSSRLTGTVEQYF
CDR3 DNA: TGTGCCAGCAGCTCGCGGCTGACAGGAACTGTGGAGCAGTACTTC

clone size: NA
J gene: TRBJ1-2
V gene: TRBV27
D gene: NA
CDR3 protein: CASTGGGGNYGYTF
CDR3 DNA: TGTGCCAGCACGGGGGGCGGTGGTAACTATGGCTACACCTTC

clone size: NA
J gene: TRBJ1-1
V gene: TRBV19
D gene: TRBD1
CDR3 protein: CASSIRQGKTEAFF
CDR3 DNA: TGTGCCAGTAGTATCCGACAGGGGAAGACTGAAGCTTTCTTT

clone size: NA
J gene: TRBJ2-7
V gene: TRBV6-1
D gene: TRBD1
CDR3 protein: CASSGRDRGPYEQYF
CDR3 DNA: TGTGCCAGCAGTGGGCGGGACAGGGGACCCTACGAGCAGTACTTC

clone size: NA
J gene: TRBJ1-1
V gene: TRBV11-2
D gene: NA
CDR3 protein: CASSLSAVMNTEAFF
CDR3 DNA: TGTGCCAGCAGCTTAAGCGCGGTGATGAACACTGAAGCTTTCTTT

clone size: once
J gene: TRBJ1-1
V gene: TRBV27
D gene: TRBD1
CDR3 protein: CASYRGNTEAFF
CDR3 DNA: TGTGCCAGTTACAGGGGAAACACTGAAGCTTTCTTT

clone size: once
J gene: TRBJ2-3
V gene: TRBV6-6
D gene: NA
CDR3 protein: CASIGNLRGTQYF
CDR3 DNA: TGTGCCAGCATTGGAAACCTCCGGGGTACGCAGTATTTT

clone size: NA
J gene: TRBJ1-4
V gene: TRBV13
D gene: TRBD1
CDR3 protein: CASSGPGTGGVSANEKLFF
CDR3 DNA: TGTGCCAGCAGCGGACCCGGGACAGGGGGCGTATCGGCTAATGAAAAACTGTTTTTT

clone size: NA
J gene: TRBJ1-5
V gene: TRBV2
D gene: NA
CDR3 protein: CASSDGENEPQHF
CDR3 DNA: TGTGCCAGCAGTGATGGAGAAAATGAGCCCCAGCATTTT

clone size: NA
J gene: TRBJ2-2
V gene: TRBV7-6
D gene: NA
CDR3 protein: CASSPMTMNTGELFF
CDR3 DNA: TGTGCCAGCAGCCCTATGACAATGAACACCGGGGAGCTGTTTTTT

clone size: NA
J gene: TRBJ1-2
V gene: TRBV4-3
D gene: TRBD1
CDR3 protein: CASSPLIWDSNYGYTF
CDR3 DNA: TGCGCCAGCAGCCCTCTAATTTGGGACAGCAACTATGGCTACACCTTC

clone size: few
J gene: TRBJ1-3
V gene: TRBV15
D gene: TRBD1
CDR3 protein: CATSGTGSNTIYF
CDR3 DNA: TGTGCCACCAGTGGGACAGGGAGTAACACCATATATTTT

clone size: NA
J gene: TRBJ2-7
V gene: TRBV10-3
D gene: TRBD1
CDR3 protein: CAISDRGSYEQYF
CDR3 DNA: TGTGCCATCAGTGACAGGGGGTCCTACGAGCAGTACTTC

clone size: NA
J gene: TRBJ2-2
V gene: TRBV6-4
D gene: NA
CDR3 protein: CASSDSTDTGELFF
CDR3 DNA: TGTGCCAGCAGTGACTCCACGGACACCGGGGAGCTGTTTTTT

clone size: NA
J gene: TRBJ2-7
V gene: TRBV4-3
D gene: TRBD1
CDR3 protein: CASSQGTEYEQYF
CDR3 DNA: TGCGCCAGCAGCCAGGGGACAGAGTACGAGCAGTACTTC

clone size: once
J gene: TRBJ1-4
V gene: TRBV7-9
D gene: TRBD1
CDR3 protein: CASRPGTDEKLFF
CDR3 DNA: TGTGCCAGCAGGCCCGGGACAGATGAAAAACTGTTTTTT

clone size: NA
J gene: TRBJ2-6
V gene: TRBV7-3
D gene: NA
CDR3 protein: CASSPAYGGEKDSGANVLTF
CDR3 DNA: TGTGCCAGCAGCCCGGCTTATGGAGGGGAAAAGGACTCTGGGGCCAACGTCCTGACTTTC

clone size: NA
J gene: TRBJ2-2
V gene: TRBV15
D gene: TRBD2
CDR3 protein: CATSRGEGSGELFF
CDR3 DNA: TGTGCCACCAGCAGAGGGGAGGGATCCGGGGAGCTGTTTTTT

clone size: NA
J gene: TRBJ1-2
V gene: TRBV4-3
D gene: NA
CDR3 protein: CASSQTLGEDEGYTF
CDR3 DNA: TGCGCCAGCAGCCAAACGTTGGGGGAGGATGAAGGCTACACCTTC

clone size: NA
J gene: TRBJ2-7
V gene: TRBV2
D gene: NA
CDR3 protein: CASLGPPGEQYF
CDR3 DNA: TGTGCCAGCCTGGGGCCGCCGGGCGAGCAGTACTTC

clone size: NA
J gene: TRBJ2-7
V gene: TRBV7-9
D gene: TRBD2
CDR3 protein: CASSNYAEGLYEQYF
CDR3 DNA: TGTGCCAGCAGCAACTACGCGGAGGGACTATACGAGCAGTACTTC

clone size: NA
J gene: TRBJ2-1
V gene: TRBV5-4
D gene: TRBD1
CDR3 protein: CATRDRGNNEQFF
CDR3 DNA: TGTGCCACCCGGGACAGGGGAAACAATGAGCAGTTCTTC

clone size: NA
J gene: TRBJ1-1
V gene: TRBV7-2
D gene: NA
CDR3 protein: CASSLGSLTQAFF
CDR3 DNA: TGTGCCAGCAGCTTAGGGTCCCTGACTCAGGCTTTCTTT

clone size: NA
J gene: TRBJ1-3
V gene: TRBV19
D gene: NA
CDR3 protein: CASSIGGSGNTIYF
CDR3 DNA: TGTGCCAGTAGTATCGGGGGCTCTGGAAACACCATATATTTT

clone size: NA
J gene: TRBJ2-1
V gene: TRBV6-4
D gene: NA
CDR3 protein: CASSDGTRDSYNEQFF
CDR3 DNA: TGTGCCAGCAGTGACGGGACTAGGGACAGCTACAATGAGCAGTTCTTC

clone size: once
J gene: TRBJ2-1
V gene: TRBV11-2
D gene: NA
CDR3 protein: CASSLGGGPYNEQFF
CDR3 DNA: TGTGCCAGCAGTTTAGGGGGGGGTCCCTACAATGAGCAGTTCTTC

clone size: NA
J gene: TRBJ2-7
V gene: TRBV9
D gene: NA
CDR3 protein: CASSDQASYEQYF
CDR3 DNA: TGTGCCAGCAGCGACCAAGCCTCCTACGAGCAGTACTTC

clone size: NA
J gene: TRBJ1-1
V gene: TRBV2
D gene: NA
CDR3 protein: CAVPGQGNTEAFF
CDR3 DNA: TGTGCCGTACCCGGCCAGGGGAACACTGAAGCTTTCTTT

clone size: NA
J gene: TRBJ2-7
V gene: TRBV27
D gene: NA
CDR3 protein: CASSLKGLYYEQYF
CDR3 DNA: TGTGCCAGCAGTTTAAAAGGACTTTACTACGAGCAGTACTTC

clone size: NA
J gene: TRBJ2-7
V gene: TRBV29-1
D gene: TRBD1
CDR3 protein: CSVRQGTGEQYF
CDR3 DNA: TGCAGCGTTAGACAGGGTACGGGGGAGCAGTACTTC

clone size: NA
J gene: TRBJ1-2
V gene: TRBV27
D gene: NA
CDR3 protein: CASSSIQGYGYTF
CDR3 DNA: TGTGCCAGCAGTTCGATACAGGGCTATGGCTACACCTTC

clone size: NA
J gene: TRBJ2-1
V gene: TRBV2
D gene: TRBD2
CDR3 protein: CASSVERENSGGFPEQFF
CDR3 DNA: TGTGCCAGCAGTGTTGAAAGGGAAAATAGCGGGGGGTTTCCTGAGCAGTTCTTC

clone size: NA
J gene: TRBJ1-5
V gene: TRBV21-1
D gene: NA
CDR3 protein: CAIDTGKKSQPQHF
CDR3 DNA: TGTGCCATTGATACAGGGAAAAAGAGTCAGCCCCAGCATTTT

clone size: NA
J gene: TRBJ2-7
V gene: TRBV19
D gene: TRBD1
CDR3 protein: CASGGTGGGEQYF
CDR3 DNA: TGTGCCAGTGGAGGGACAGGGGGCGGCGAGCAGTACTTC

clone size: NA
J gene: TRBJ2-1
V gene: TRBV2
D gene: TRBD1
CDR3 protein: CASSDRSGQGYNEQFF
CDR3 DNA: TGTGCCAGCAGTGATAGGTCGGGACAGGGGTACAATGAGCAGTTCTTC

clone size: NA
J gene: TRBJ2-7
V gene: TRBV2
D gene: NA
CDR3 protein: CASSGGTAQYF
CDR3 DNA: TGTGCCAGCAGCGGCGGGACAGCACAGTACTTC

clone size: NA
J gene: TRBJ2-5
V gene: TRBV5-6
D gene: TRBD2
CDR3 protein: CASSLAQAGGEETQYF
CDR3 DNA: TGTGCCAGCAGCTTGGCCCAGGCGGGGGGGGAAGAGACCCAGTACTTC

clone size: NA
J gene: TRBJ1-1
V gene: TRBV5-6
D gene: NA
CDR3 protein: CASSLGDLNTEAFF
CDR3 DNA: TGTGCCAGCAGCTTGGGGGACTTGAACACTGAAGCTTTCTTT

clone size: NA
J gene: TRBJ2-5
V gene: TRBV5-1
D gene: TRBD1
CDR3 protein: CASSSDREETQYF
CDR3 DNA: TGCGCCAGCAGCTCCGACAGGGAAGAGACCCAGTACTTC

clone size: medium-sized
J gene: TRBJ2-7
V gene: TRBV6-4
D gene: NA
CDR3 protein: CASSDSGGEVGEQYF
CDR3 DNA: TGTGCCAGCAGTGACTCTGGGGGCGAAGTGGGCGAGCAGTACTTC

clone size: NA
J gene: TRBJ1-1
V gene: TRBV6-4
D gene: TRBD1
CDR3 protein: CASSEDQGATEAFF
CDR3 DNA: TGTGCCAGCAGCGAAGACCAGGGGGCCACTGAAGCTTTCTTT

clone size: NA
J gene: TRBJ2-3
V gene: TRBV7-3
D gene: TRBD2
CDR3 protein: CASSLGPSWTSGGPSDTQYF
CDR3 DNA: TGTGCCAGCAGCTTGGGGCCATCCTGGACTAGCGGGGGGCCGTCAGATACGCAGTATTTT

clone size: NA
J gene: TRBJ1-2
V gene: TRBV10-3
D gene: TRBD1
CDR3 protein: CAISDPGTGAYGYTF
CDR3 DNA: TGTGCCATCAGTGACCCCGGGACAGGGGCCTATGGCTACACCTTC

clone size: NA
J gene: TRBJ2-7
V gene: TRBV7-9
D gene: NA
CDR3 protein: CASSHRDNTYEQYF
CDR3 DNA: TGTGCCAGCAGCCACCGGGACAACACCTACGAGCAGTACTTC

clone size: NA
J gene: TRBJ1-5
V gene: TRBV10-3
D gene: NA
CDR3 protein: CAISEPTGYSNQPQHF
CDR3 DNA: TGTGCCATCAGTGAGCCAACGGGGTATAGCAATCAGCCCCAGCATTTT

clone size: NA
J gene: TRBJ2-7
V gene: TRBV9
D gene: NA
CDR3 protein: CASSPPENPADEQYF
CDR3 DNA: TGTGCCAGCAGCCCGCCCGAAAACCCAGCGGACGAGCAGTACTTC